This T cell receptor beta chain emerged from a study of identical twins. In regard to this clonotype: Antigen unknown.

Study conclusions and caveats: Out-of-frame alpha sequences common to twins exhibited a surplus of low generation probability. Insertion counts were lower in abundant cord blood beta clonotypes, a trend that memory repertoires did not show.

One entry per CDR3 protein results from TCRdb running MiXCR on the 5' RACE reads. Counted here are about 890,000 distinct CDR3 sequences, 12% occurring once; the ten biggest clones make up roughly 1.5%. Another study also made use of these data, one on yellow fever vaccine responses in identical twins.

Sample: PBMCs. The receptor was isolated from a woman between 18 and 29 years old in good health.

CDR3 sequence (DNA): TGTGCCAGCACTGTCGACAGGGGCAATCAGCCCCAGCATTTT. The encoded protein is CASTVDRGNQPQHF. The chain couples TRBV2 to TRBJ1-5; 7 bases match TRBD1. CDR1 and CDR2 from the germline V gene are SNHLY and FYNNEI. This CDR3 spans 14 amino acids. The ends lost 7 bases at V and 2 bases at J; junction bases unmatched: 5.